The clone carrying this T cell receptor beta chain occurred a few times. Its target is unknown. The data originate from a study of vaccination and CD4 T cells after COVID-19. Study-wide background: By nasal swab PCR, the convalescent patients were SARS-CoV-2 positive, with fewer than 10 mild cases and one severe. For control cultures, the treatment was a CEFX pool, an HIV-1 Nef pool, or no peptide. General observations from the study: Convalescent patients' median share of reactive clones seen only post-vaccination was 85% to 90%.

Sequence data for DNA of cultured CD4+ T cells were generated by the Oncomine TCR Beta short-read assay. One entry per CDR3 protein, called by TCRdb with MiXCR from the PCR reads. The data show some 11,000 distinct CDR3 sequences, around 64% seen once. The CDR3 is 13 amino acids. J lost 6 bases, V lost 5 bases, and 7 bases had no gene match. In germline, CDR1 is SGHTA, CDR2 FQGNSA. Treatment specified: approximately 10-day PBMC culture with coronavirus spike peptide pools or control peptides (ViraFEST assay). With peptide pools, ViraFEST first expanded antigen-specific T cells and afterwards sequenced their TCRs.

This clonotype originated in a human donor who had recovered from COVID-19. The input for sequencing was CD4+ T cells from blood, cultured in vitro, taken before SARS-CoV-2 vaccination. The rearrangement links TRBV7-2 to TRBJ2-7; 7 positions agree with TRBD1. CDR3 nucleotide sequence: TGTGCCAGCAGCAGCCGGGACAGTTCCGAGCAGTACTTC. It is translated as CASSSRDSSEQYF.